The rows below give T cell receptor beta chains drawn from one sample of a study of T-cell memory formation after mild COVID-19. TCRdb reanalysed the 5' RACE reads using MiXCR and keeps one entry per CDR3 protein. This table has some 110,000 distinct CDR3 sequences, approximately 15% appearing once. The sequenced material came from PBMCs or a T cell subset sorted from them (not recorded which). Receptors originate from an adult woman who had mild COVID-19 (a few samples of this study predate the infection). Cell type and time point are not known. Both conserved end residues are part of each CDR3. Each record gives: J gene, V gene, D gene, clone size, CDR3 DNA, CDR3 protein. D genes are given only for firm matches. Size values are once, few and many counts, or a class for expanded clones, and some rows have none.

J: TRBJ2-6
V: TRBV4-1
D: .
size: few
DNA: TGCGCCAGCGCCTCGAATGGGGCCAACGTCCTGACTTTC
CDR3: CASASNGANVLTF

J: TRBJ2-1
V: TRBV24-1
D: TRBD1
size: few
DNA: TGTGCCACCAGTGATGTGACAGGGGGTAATGAGCAGTTCTTC
CDR3: CATSDVTGGNEQFF

J: TRBJ2-7
V: TRBV14
D: TRBD1
size: few
DNA: TGTGCCAGCAGCCAAGACCACGACAGGGGGCAAGAGCAGTACTTC
CDR3: CASSQDHDRGQEQYF

J: TRBJ2-7
V: TRBV5-1
D: TRBD1
size: few
DNA: TGCGCCAGCAACCTCGGGACAGGGGCAACCTACGAGCAGTACTTC
CDR3: CASNLGTGATYEQYF

J: TRBJ2-7
V: TRBV7-8
D: TRBD1
size: medium-sized
DNA: TGTGCCAGCAGCCCAAGGGACAGTCCCTCGGCGTACTTC
CDR3: CASSPRDSPSAYF

J: TRBJ1-6
V: TRBV27
D: .
size: few
DNA: TGTGCCAGCAGTATGGACTCCTATAATTCACCCCTCCACTTT
CDR3: CASSMDSYNSPLHF

J: TRBJ2-2
V: TRBV29-1
D: .
size: .
DNA: TGCAGCGCACACTTACTGGGACAGAACACCGGGGAGCTGTTTTTT
CDR3: CSAHLLGQNTGELFF

J: TRBJ2-3
V: TRBV4-2
D: TRBD2
size: .
DNA: TGTGCCAGCAGCCCCTCGCCGACTAGCGGGAGTGCAGATACGCAGTATTTT
CDR3: CASSPSPTSGSADTQYF

J: TRBJ2-7
V: TRBV7-9
D: TRBD2
size: few
DNA: TGTGCCAGCAGCTTAGTTGTCCTAAGCGGGACTAGCGGTTCCTACGAGCAGTACTTC
CDR3: CASSLVVLSGTSGSYEQYF

J: TRBJ2-3
V: TRBV7-6
D: .
size: few
DNA: TGTGCCAGCAGCTTAGGGGACGGCCCTACGGATACGCAGTATTTT
CDR3: CASSLGDGPTDTQYF

J: TRBJ2-1
V: TRBV2
D: .
size: .
DNA: TGTGCCAGCAGACTTGAGAGACCCGGGCTCTCCTACAATGAGCAGTTCTTC
CDR3: CASRLERPGLSYNEQFF

J: TRBJ2-7
V: TRBV4-1
D: TRBD2
size: many
DNA: TGCGCCAGCAGCCAGACCAGGACTAGCGGGTCCTACGAGCAGTACTTC
CDR3: CASSQTRTSGSYEQYF

J: TRBJ2-1
V: TRBV29-1
D: .
size: .
DNA: TGCAGCGTTGGACAGAAGCCATACAATGAGCAGTTCTTC
CDR3: CSVGQKPYNEQFF

J: TRBJ2-2
V: TRBV3-1
D: TRBD1
size: .
DNA: TGTGCCAGCAGCTTAACAGGGGCCGGGGAGCTGTTTTTT
CDR3: CASSLTGAGELFF

J: TRBJ1-1
V: TRBV9
D: .
size: .
DNA: TGTGCCAGTTCAGACTCTAACACTGAAGCTTTCTTT
CDR3: CASSDSNTEAFF

J: TRBJ2-1
V: TRBV12-3/TRBV12-4
D: TRBD1
size: few
DNA: TGTGCCAGCAGTCCTGCCTGGGACAGTGAGCAGTTCTTC
CDR3: CASSPAWDSEQFF

J: TRBJ2-7
V: TRBV19
D: .
size: few
DNA: TGTGCCAGTAGTCGTTCAGGGACCTACGAGCAGTACTTC
CDR3: CASSRSGTYEQYF

J: TRBJ2-3
V: TRBV9
D: .
size: few
DNA: TGTGCCAGCAGCGTCGGCGTTCTGGGGGATACGCAGTATTTT
CDR3: CASSVGVLGDTQYF

J: TRBJ2-3
V: TRBV7-2
D: .
size: many
DNA: TGTGCCAGCAGCCGTCTCGACAGGTTGAGCACAGATACGCAGTATTTT
CDR3: CASSRLDRLSTDTQYF

J: TRBJ1-2
V: TRBV7-9
D: .
size: once
DNA: TGTGCCAGCAGCTTAGAGTATTCAGGGCTGGCCGCCTATGGCTACACCTTC
CDR3: CASSLEYSGLAAYGYTF

J: TRBJ1-1
V: TRBV20-1
D: .
size: .
DNA: TGCAGTGCTCCGGGCCTTTATGAAACTTTCTTT
CDR3: CSAPGLYETFF

J: TRBJ1-1
V: TRBV6-5
D: TRBD1
size: few
DNA: TGTGCCAGCAGTTACCGACAGCTGACAGGGGAAGCTTTCTTT
CDR3: CASSYRQLTGEAFF

J: TRBJ2-3
V: TRBV4-1
D: .
size: few
DNA: TGCGCCAGCAGCTTACAAAACACAGATACGCAGTATTTT
CDR3: CASSLQNTDTQYF

J: TRBJ2-3
V: TRBV3-1
D: TRBD1
size: few
DNA: TGTGCCAGCAGCTCTCCCCGGGACAGGGGGATAGATACGCAGTATTTT
CDR3: CASSSPRDRGIDTQYF

J: TRBJ2-7
V: TRBV6-2/TRBV6-3
D: TRBD2
size: .
DNA: TGTGCCAGCAGTTTCTCTACCCTAGCGGGGGGTTACGAGCAGTACTTC
CDR3: CASSFSTLAGGYEQYF

J: TRBJ1-6
V: TRBV10-3
D: .
size: .
DNA: TGTGCCACACGGCCCACGGGGGATTCACCCCTCCACTTT
CDR3: CATRPTGDSPLHF

J: TRBJ2-7
V: TRBV7-6
D: .
size: .
DNA: TGTGCCAGCAGCCCTATATACGAGCAGTACTTC
CDR3: CASSPIYEQYF

J: TRBJ2-1
V: TRBV4-3
D: .
size: many
DNA: TGCGCCAGCAGCCAAGAGACGGTCGACAATGAGCAGTTCTTC
CDR3: CASSQETVDNEQFF

J: TRBJ2-3
V: TRBV6-5
D: .
size: few
DNA: TGTGCCAGCAGCTCCGTAGGGGCAGGTGGTGCAGATACGCAGTATTTT
CDR3: CASSSVGAGGADTQYF

J: TRBJ2-1
V: TRBV20-1
D: .
size: few
DNA: TGCAGTGCTTATGGTGGGGGAAGCTACAATGAGCAGTTCTTC
CDR3: CSAYGGGSYNEQFF

J: TRBJ2-7
V: TRBV7-2
D: TRBD2
size: .
DNA: TGTGCCAGCAGCCCCTTAGCGGGAGTCAGCTCCTACGAGCAGTACTTC
CDR3: CASSPLAGVSSYEQYF

J: TRBJ1-4
V: TRBV15
D: .
size: .
DNA: TGTGCCACCAGCAGAGAGGGTGGTGAAAAACTGTTTTTT
CDR3: CATSREGGEKLFF

J: TRBJ1-1
V: TRBV7-9
D: TRBD1
size: few
DNA: TGTGCCAGCAGCCCCGGACAGGCGTACGTTATGAACACTGAAGCTTTCTTT
CDR3: CASSPGQAYVMNTEAFF

J: TRBJ2-2
V: TRBV20-1
D: TRBD2
size: few
DNA: TGCAGTGCCCGGGGGACTAGCGGGAGAAATCGTGGGGAGCTGTTTTTT
CDR3: CSARGTSGRNRGELFF

J: TRBJ1-4
V: TRBV12-3/TRBV12-4
D: TRBD1
size: .
DNA: TGTGCCAGCAGTTTACAGGGGGCGCTTGAAAAACTGTTTTTT
CDR3: CASSLQGALEKLFF